There are many counts of the clone carrying this T cell receptor beta chain. Its antigen is still unknown. These data come from a study of T-cell reconstitution after alpha-beta-depleted transplantation in children. It was with unique molecular identifiers that the TCRbeta library was prepared. From the PCR reads, TCRdb called clonotypes with MiXCR, one entry per CDR3 protein. Found here are about 27,000 distinct CDR3 sequences, 18% of them singletons; the top ten hold around 35%. Study-wide results and caveats: There were reportedly several hundred expanded graft clones from which alpha-beta T cells came about two months after transplant. It was newly produced T cells that mostly accounted for T-cell counts and diversity one year after transplant.

The clonotype comes from a male patient under 10 years old who had a stem cell transplant for acute lymphoblastic leukemia, so the T cells may come from the graft donor. Here the sequenced sample was PBMCs, mostly from graft donor cells, taken 60 days after TCRalphabeta/CD19-depleted stem cell transplant.

The CDR3 nucleotides are TGTGCCAGCAGTTCGGACAGGCAGTGGAACGGGGAGCTGTTTTTT. It translates to CASSSDRQWNGELFF. This chain uses TRBV27 with TRBJ2-2; the match to TRBD1 covers 7 bases. The CDR3 is made up of 15 amino acids. V dropped 4 bases and J dropped 7; count of bases not matched to a gene: 9. Germline V gives CDR1 MNHEY, CDR2 SMNVEV (reference sequence).